The present TCR beta chain was sequenced within a study of blood T cell repertoires in COVID-19. Study-wide context: PBMCs, B-cell-depleted T cells, or T cells provided the cDNA or gDNA that made up the material.

Sequencing was performed with immunoSEQ multiplex PCR; in TCRdb, only in-frame clones are kept and a portion is missing. The table has about 300,000 clones, 88% seen once. The germline V gene has CDR1 LNHNV and CDR2 YYDKDF (reference sequence). The V and J ends lost 6 bases and 2 bases respectively, with 8 bases between them. This CDR3 is built from 13 residues. The gene calls are TRBV15 and TRBJ1-3, with D uncertain. This TCR was sampled from a woman aged 25 to 39 who had recovered from COVID-19. The sequenced material came from peripheral blood. The CDR3 DNA reads TGTGCCACCAGGGAGGGAACTGGAAACACCATATATTTT. It specifies CATREGTGNTIYF.